This TCR beta chain was retrieved from a study of RUNX1 and TCR beta rearrangement in T-cell leukemia (dated by TCRdb to the early 2020s). With regard to the full study: The comparison of TCR beta rearrangements and CDR3 junctions set some 13 T-ALLs carrying mono-allelic acquired RUNX1 mutations against ten to eleven T-ALLs that were RUNX1 wildtype. Every RUNX1 mutation in the mutated group was heterozygous, with some eleven located in the Runt homology domain and a few in the transactivation domain. The RUNX1 wildtype T-ALLs were matched on an immature maturation arrest stage, which was defined as the absence of cytoplasmic or surface TCR beta protein. The RUNX1 wildtype T-ALLs were chosen to have at least incomplete clonal TCR beta rearrangements, which allowed D1 segments to be compared with D2 segments. More diverse maturation arrest stages were spanned by RUNX1-mutated T-ALLs, including cases arrested before the onset of TCR beta rearrangement. For comparison with results from a Runx1 knockout mouse model, TCR beta rearrangements in human T-ALL were analyzed. The RUNX1 mutation status of the T-ALL cases had been established in an earlier study. The multicentric trials consisted of GRAALL-2003 and GRAALL-2005. TCR rearrangements were assessed by Genescan analysis after EuroClonality multiplex PCR on genomic DNA. The paper's findings and limits, for the study overall: Fewer RUNX1-mutated T-ALLs carried clonal TCR beta rearrangements (roughly 59%) than reported for T-ALL generally (over 75%). RUNX1-mutated and wildtype T-ALLs showed similar TCR beta J1 cluster usage, with no significant difference. Too few clonal rearrangements were available to evaluate TCR beta CDR3 length or D segment truncation in T-ALLs. No significant difference in TCR beta D1 segment usage was found between RUNX1-mutated (83%) and wildtype (around 61%) T-ALL clonal rearrangements.

For oncotyping and quantification of minimal residual disease, T-ALL samples were taken at diagnosis from children and adults treated according to protocol. In the germline V gene (reference sequence), CDR1 corresponds to LNHDA and CDR2 to SQIVND. The CDR3 numbers 16 residues from cysteine through phenylalanine. CDR3 DNA only is kept here, 48 bases in frame from base 1. The junction shows trimming of 3 bases on V and 4 bases on J, and the gene matches do not reach 5 bases of it. Libraries were built with PCR. Sequencing used an Illumina MiSeq. Characterization of TCR beta DJ and VDJ rearrangements was performed by next generation amplicon sequencing. Under the source paper's analysis protocol: Amplicon sequencing data were analyzed with the Vidjil software to identify clonal TCR beta rearrangements. TCR beta rearrangement characteristics of the RUNX1-mutated and wildtype groups were compared using two-tailed Fisher exact tests. TCRdb reprocessed the public reads (quality trimming at Q25 with fastp, clone calling with MiXCR) and kept in-frame beta chains. Each entry is one CDR3 protein sequence, shown with its most common DNA and genes. These V and J calls are TCRdb output, not the study's own analysis. The sample table records some 500 distinct CDR3 sequences; about 40% of these occur just once. Together, the top ten hold more than 95% of the sample.

This clonotype has more than one count but fewer than ten. Its cognate antigen has yet to be identified. Base qualities were left out, and no much larger clone turns up one base away. The clonotype was recovered from a female donor with T-cell acute lymphoblastic leukemia. Specimen: blood. Here the chain combines TRBV19 and TRBJ2-7, with TRBD2 identical over 14 junction bases. The DNA is as follows: TGTGCCAGTAGTATGGGACTAGCGGGGGCTTCGTACGAGCAGTACTTC. It encodes CASSMGLAGASYEQYF. The CDR3 plus the reference TRBV19 and TRBJ2-7 genes for the other parts give the full variable domain: DGGITQSPKYLFRKEGQNVTLSCEQNLNHDAMYWYRQDPGQGLRLIYYSQIVNDFQKGDIAEGYSVSREKKESFPLTVTSAQKNPTAFYLCASSMGLAGASYEQYFGPGTRLTVT.